These 4 T cell receptor beta chains were sequenced from one sample in a study of T cell repertoires in cytomegalovirus infection. TCRdb re-called the reads through MiXCR, storing one row per CDR3 protein. The repertoire includes fewer than 200,000 distinct CDR3 sequences, about a tenth of them detected once, and approximately 4.2% sits in the top ten. Sequencing was carried out using PBMCs. The source is a human donor in good health (CMV status not recorded). Some clones in this sample may be carry-over from other donors' samples.

With regard to this clonotype: One base away lies a much larger clone, so this may be a sequencing read error. J is TRBJ1-2 and V is TRBV28; a possible D gene is TRBD1 (6 bases). This CDR3 spans 16 amino acids. With 3 bases removed from V and 8 bases from J, the gap between germline ends came to 22 bases. Germline V gene sequence: CDR1 MDHEN, CDR2 SYDVKM. The CDR3 sequence is CASSFMAGRTARGYTF. For the CDR3, the DNA is TGTGCCAGCAGTTTTATGGCGGGTAGGACAGCTCGGGGCTACACCTTC.

This clonotype was seen many times. V and J are TRBV7-2 and TRBJ2-1; possibly TRBD2 for D (7 bases). The V end lost 6 bases, the J end lost 8 bases, and 11 bases lay between the germline ends. Germline V gives CDR1 SGHTA, CDR2 FQGNSA. The CDR3 is 12 amino acids. CDR3 nucleotides: TGTGCCAGCAGAGGGGGGGGCCATGAGCAGTTCTTC. Protein: CASRGGGHEQFF.

Ten or more counts support this clonotype. CDR3 sequence reads: CASSPALGQDFYGYTF. The CDR3 DNA sequence: TGTGCCAGCAGCCCCGCCCTGGGACAGGACTTCTATGGCTACACCTTC. The V and J genes are TRBV7-2 and TRBJ1-2; 8 nucleotides line up with TRBD1. This CDR3 contains 16 residues. V trimming: 5 bases; J trimming: 4 bases; junction bases outside the gene matches: 12. CDR1 SGHTA and CDR2 FQGNSA come from the germline V gene.

This clonotype has at least ten counts. The rearrangement uses TRBV28 and TRBJ1-3; the D gene is possibly TRBD1 (6 bases). There are 17 residues in the CDR3. Germline assignment: CDR1 MDHEN and CDR2 SYDVKM. Trimming took 5 bases from V and 0 from J, leaving 17 bases between them. This CDR3 is CASSRTRQARSGNTIYF. The CDR3 DNA reads TGTGCCAGCAGTCGCACCCGACAGGCTCGCTCTGGAAACACCATATATTTT.